The sequence of this T cell receptor beta chain was determined in a study of blood T cell repertoires in COVID-19 (dated by TCRdb to between 2020 and 2021). Background on the whole study: Collaborator samples came from the United States, Italy and Spain and covered acute and convalescent phases of COVID-19. The prospective study material was composed of cDNA or gDNA derived from T cells, B-cell-depleted T cells, or PBMCs. Subjects who had been exposed to COVID-19, were actively infected with it, or had recovered from it provided the deeply sampled blood TCRbeta repertoires that made up the dataset. The repertoires were made available in a free public database intended to serve as a resource for research on the immune response to SARS-CoV-2. Samples came from the ongoing ImmuneRACE study (first 160 participants) plus 1,254 subjects from 6 global collaborators. Sample metadata almost always included a de-identified subject ID, COVID-19 status, age in years and sex. HLA class I and class II types, where available, came from metadata supplied by the sample provider rather than from assay-based typing.

The collaborating institutions used their own protocols to collect whole blood in K2EDTA tubes. Collaborator samples were shipped for TCRbeta analysis as frozen whole blood, isolated PBMCs, or DNA extracted from either sample type. Details on this clone: It has no known antigen specificity. No much larger clonotype is one base removed from it; base qualities were not supplied.

What the study reported, not specific to this receptor: The quantity of clinical and demographic metadata differed by source and by participant and was supplied without curation.

TCRbeta CDR3 regions were amplified from genomic DNA by means of the immunoSEQ Assay, a bias-controlled multiplex PCR. Under the source paper's analysis protocol: The number of nucleated cells in each sample was estimated from the amplification of reference gene primers within the assay. Sequence reads were collapsed and filtered to measure the absolute abundance of every unique TCRbeta CDR3 rearrangement. For each sample, productive Simpson clonality was calculated as the square root of Simpson's diversity index over productive rearrangements. TCRdb re-hosts the immuneACCESS table, in-frame sequences only. Its copies lack some clones; in the studies checked, an unresolved V gene accounts for under half of them, and the cause for the rest is not known. V and J calls and clone size are as listed in that table; D and trimming were resolved from the DNA. This sample gives approximately 150,000 clones in total; approximately 84% of them show up just once. Roughly 4.8% of the sample rests with the top ten.

This receptor was identified in a human donor in a cohort sampled during active COVID-19. Source material: peripheral blood.

The nucleotides are TGTGCCATTACCGGACAGGGAGATGGCTACACCTTC. Its amino acids are CAITGQGDGYTF. The V and J genes are TRBV2 and TRBJ1-2; TRBD1 matches 8 bases in the middle. As encoded in the germline V gene, CDR1 is SNHLY while CDR2 is FYNNEI. Relative to germline, V is missing 10 bases and J is missing 6 bases, with 7 bases of the junction outside any gene match. There are 12 amino acids in the CDR3, from cysteine to phenylalanine inclusive. This entry keeps only the CDR3 DNA: 36 bases, framed from base 1. The entire variable domain, with the stretches around the CDR3 drawn from the reference TRBV2 and TRBJ1-2 proteins, is EPEVTQTPSHQVTQMGQEVILRCVPISNHLYFYWYRQILGQKVEFLVSFYNNEISEKSEIFDDQFSVERPDGSNFTLKIRSTKLEDSAMYFCAITGQGDGYTFGSGTRLTVV.